Reported below is one T cell receptor beta chain. The target antigen is unknown. Within the sample, other DNA sequences also encode this same CDR3. In the naive CD8 group, cells lacked CD45RO and were positively selected for CCR7, so terminally differentiated effector memory CD45RA+ cells were left out. Germline values: CDR1 SEHNR, CDR2 FQNEAQ (reference sequence). Trimming cost V 1 base and J 8 bases, with 11 bases left between them. CDR3 length: 13 amino acids. This entry is derived from a study of shared clonotypes between healthy human individuals. The study, taken as a whole, reports: When compared with the clonotypes that were shared by all four sorted-subset donors, the non-shared clonotypes turned out to have lower generation probabilities.

TCRdb's copy holds only in-frame clones and misses some; the assay was immunoSEQ multiplex PCR. Among around 2.1 million clones listed, just over 90% were seen once. Sequenced sample: naive CD8+ T cells from PBMCs. The receptor was isolated from a man between 18 and 29 years old in good health. Some clones in this sample may be carry-over from other donors' samples. The chain has TRBV7-9 and TRBJ1-2; maybe TRBD1 (5 bases). The CDR3 DNA sequence: TGTGCCAGCAGCTTAGGGCAGGGAAAGGGCTACACCTTC. Amino acids: CASSLGQGKGYTF. The full variable domain, with the rest looked up from reference TRBV7-9 and TRBJ1-2, is DTGVSQNPRHKITKRGQNVTFRCDPISEHNRLYWYRQTLGQGPEFLTYFQNEAQLEKSRLLSDRFSAERPKGSFSTLEIQRTEQGDSAMYLCASSLGQGKGYTFGSGTRLTVV.